The source of this T cell receptor (beta chain) is a study of cytomegalovirus exposure and HLA in healthy donors. Primers: 60 Vbeta forward and 13 Jbeta reverse. TCRdb's table, derived via immunoSEQ multiplex PCR, lists solely in-frame clones and lacks some. The sample comprises around 110,000 clones, roughly 80% of which are singletons, and over 2% rests with the top ten. The sample was PBMCs. This TCR was recovered from a young man in good health and CMV-seronegative.

As DNA, the CDR3 is TGTGCCAGCAGCAAAGGAGCAGCTGGAAACACCATATATTTT. This gives the protein CASSKGAAGNTIYF. The V and J genes are TRBV28 and TRBJ1-3; no definite D call. The ends were cut back, 6 bases at V and 2 bases at J, with 11 bases in the middle. The CDR3 consists of 14 residues. Germline CDR1 reads MDHEN; CDR2 reads SYDVKM.